This TCR beta chain was sequenced during a study of tumour-infiltrating T cells in Burkitt lymphoma. About the study: Survival, overall and progression-free, tracked with productive clonality.

The V gene's germline CDR1 is SGHRS and CDR2 YFSETQ. The CDR3 spans 15 residues. V was pared by 2 bases and J by 6 bases, with 18 bases between. Libraries were prepared by immunoSEQ multiplex PCR; TCRdb keeps only in-frame clonotypes and omits some of them. The table lists thousands of clones, 20% to 25% of them singletons, with 26% in the top ten. This TCR was sampled from a human donor with diffuse large B-cell lymphoma. Material: tumor tissue. The chain combines TRBV5-1 with TRBJ2-7; TRBD2 might be the D (6 bases). The CDR3 protein is CASSFGGKDVGEQYF. CDR3 in DNA: TGCGCCAGCAGCTTCGGAGGGAAAGACGTAGGCGAGCAGTACTTC.